This T cell receptor (beta chain) is drawn from a study of blood T cell repertoires in COVID-19. Background on the study: COVID-19 samples collected from the United States, Italy and Spain covered acute and convalescent phases. PBMCs, B-cell-depleted T cells, or T cells provided the cDNA or gDNA that made up the material.

Authors' processing steps: Amplification with reference gene primers provided the estimates of nucleated cell counts. The method was immunoSEQ multiplex PCR; TCRdb's version includes in-frame clones alone and lacks a portion of them. V and J calls and clone size are given by that table; D and trimming were obtained from the DNA. The sample holds under 300,000 clones, nearly 90% seen once. The CDR3 is made up of 15 amino acids. The germline V gene has CDR1 SGHTA and CDR2 FQGNSA. V lost 6 bases to trimming and J lost 5 bases, with 19 bases between them. This chain uses TRBV7-2 with TRBJ2-5, with D possibly TRBD2 on 5 matching bases. This clonotype was sampled from a woman aged 30 to 39 with acute or convalescent COVID-19. The sequencing input was peripheral blood. The CDR3 reads CASRLALGNRETQYF. The CDR3 DNA reads as TGTGCCAGCAGATTGGCCCTCGGGAATCGGGAGACCCAGTACTTC.